The 22 T cell receptor beta chains below were found in one sample sequenced in a study of T cell responses to AZD1222 COVID-19 vaccine. Clones were read by immunoSEQ multiplex PCR, and TCRdb kept only the in-frame ones, dropping some. The sample lists roughly 120,000 clones, 86% seen once, with 17% in the top ten. The source was peripheral blood, collected 28 days after the second AZD1222 dose. Receptor source: an adult who received the AZD1222 COVID-19 vaccine.

This sequence joins TRBV19 and TRBJ2-2; D gene uncertain. Germline V CDR1 and CDR2: LNHDA, SQIVND (reference sequence). The CDR3 totals 10 residues. The V gene lost 10 bases and the J gene lost 7 bases, with 7 bases spanning the gap. In nucleotides, the CDR3 is TGTGCCACTTTAAACGGGGAGCTGTTTTTT. Its protein is CATLNGELFF.

This chain links TRBV5-8 with TRBJ2-3; TRBD1 matches at 8 bases. CDR3 size: 14 residues. Germline V gene lookup returns CDR1 SGHTS and CDR2 YDEGEE. Losses at the gene ends were 3 bases for V and 6 bases for J; bases not matched to a gene: 6. The CDR3 nucleotides are TGTGCCAGCAGCTACCACCGACAGGGGGATACGCAGTATTTT. Translating it yields CASSYHRQGDTQYF.

V usage is TRBV4-1 and J usage is TRBJ2-1; 7 nucleotides match TRBD1. The CDR3 sequence is 13 residues long. Germline assignment: CDR1 MGHRA and CDR2 YSYEKL. V lost 1 base to trimming and J lost 7 bases; unmatched junction nucleotides: 1. CDR3 DNA sequence: TGCGCCAGCAGCCAAGGACAGGGTAATGAGCAGTTCTTC. It yields the protein CASSQGQGNEQFF.

Worth noting for this clone: One junction end does not reproduce the germline sequence, and a read error may be involved. This chain joins TRBV5-4 and TRBJ2-7, with TRBD2 matching 10 bases. The germline CDR1 and CDR2 sequences are SGHNT and YYREEE (reference sequence). This CDR3 has 12 amino acids. CDR3 sequence (DNA): TGTGCCAGCAGACCCCCAAGCGGGGGGGACTCATTC. The encoded protein is CASRPPSGGDSF.

About this clone itself: It is unclear where the CDR3 begins or ends on the DNA, so no DNA is shown, and the CDR3 is as TCRdb lists it. This chain joins TRBV30 and TRBJ1-1. The CDR3 spans 14 residues, counting both ends. The V gene's germline CDR1 is GTSNPN and CDR2 SVGIG (reference sequence). This CDR3 is CAWSTSVRNTEAFF.

The chain joins TRBV7-8 to TRBJ2-3; TRBD2 agrees at 8 bases. The germline CDR1 and CDR2 sequences are SGHVS and FQNEAQ. J lost 5 bases, V lost 4 bases, and 17 bases had no gene match. The length of the CDR3 is 18 residues. CDR3 nucleotides: TGTGCCAGCAGCTCCTACCCCTCGACTAGCGCCTCCGAAGATACGCAGTATTTT. It yields the protein CASSSYPSTSASEDTQYF.

This chain uses TRBV19 with TRBJ2-1; TRBD2 matches 8 bases. Trimming at V came to 5 bases and at J to 4 bases, leaving 10 bases not matched to a gene. The CDR3 is 16 amino acids. The germline CDR1 and CDR2 sequences are LNHDA and SQIVND (reference sequence). CDR3 nucleotide sequence: TGTGCCAGTAGTGGGCCGGGACTAGTTTTTTACAATGAGCAGTTCTTC. Protein: CASSGPGLVFYNEQFF.

This clone has a handful of counts. The chain is built from TRBV2 and TRBJ1-5, with a weak D call TRBD1 (5 bases). This CDR3 has 18 amino acids. Deletions cut 2 bases from V and 5 bases from J, with 22 bases between. CDR1 and CDR2 from the germline V gene are SNHLY and FYNNEI. The CDR3 nucleotides are TGTGCCAGCAGTGAATTTATCTTCTGGGGACGGGACTATCAGCCCCAGCATTTT. Residues: CASSEFIFWGRDYQPQHF.

The chain employs TRBV6-2 or TRBV6-3 and TRBJ2-5; D perhaps matches TRBD1 (6 bases). The CDR3 loop spans 13 amino acids. V was cut by 2 bases and J by 4 bases, with 8 bases left in between. The germline CDR1 and CDR2 sequences are MNHEY and SVGEGT. The CDR3 sequence is CASSYTGPETQYF. CDR3 DNA sequence: TGTGCCAGCAGTTACACAGGGCCAGAGACCCAGTACTTC.

The V and J genes are TRBV27 and TRBJ1-2; D gene ambiguous. Trimming removed 7 bases from V and 5 bases from J, with 17 bases in between. Germline loops: CDR1 MNHEY, CDR2 SMNVEV (reference sequence). The CDR3 has 14 amino acids. The CDR3 protein is CASTNPWTGYGYTF. Here the CDR3 DNA reads TGTGCCAGCACCAATCCCTGGACTGGGTATGGCTACACCTTC.

V gene TRBV6-1 combines with J gene TRBJ1-1; D remains unclear. This CDR3 spans 16 amino acids. Looked up from germline, CDR1 is MNHNS and CDR2 is SASEGT. The germline V and J ends were trimmed by 1 base and 7 bases, with 19 bases remaining between them. CDR3 DNA sequence: TGTGCCAGCAGTGAAGAGGTCCGCAGGATCCGGGGTGAAGCTTTCTTT. Translating it yields CASSEEVRRIRGEAFF.

This chain joins TRBV7-9 and TRBJ2-7; weak D call: TRBD2 (6 bases). Per the germline V gene, CDR1 is SEHNR and CDR2 is FQNEAQ (reference sequence). The germline V and J ends were trimmed by 6 bases and 2 bases, with 11 bases remaining between them. The CDR3 contains 13 residues. CDR3 amino acids: CASRGGEAYEQYF. The DNA for the CDR3 is TGTGCCAGCAGGGGGGGAGAGGCCTACGAGCAGTACTTC.

The chain combines TRBV12-3 or TRBV12-4 with TRBJ1-2; D ambiguous. The V end lost 4 bases, the J end lost 4 bases, and 10 bases lay between the germline ends. The CDR3 is 13 residues long. The DNA of the CDR3 is TGTGCCAGCAGTTCCGGAGCGGGCTATGGCTACACCTTC. Protein: CASSSGAGYGYTF.

The chain couples TRBV29-1 to TRBJ2-7, with D possibly being TRBD1 or TRBD2 (5 bases each). There are 13 residues in the CDR3. V was cut by 7 bases and J by 2 bases, with 15 bases left in between. Germline CDR1 SQVTM, CDR2 ANQGSEA. DNA for the CDR3: TGCAGCGCTGAGGGGTCCCAGACCTACGAGCAGTACTTC. It codes for CSAEGSQTYEQYF.

This chain joins TRBV5-6 and TRBJ2-1; weak D call: TRBD2 (6 bases). The germline V and J ends were trimmed by 3 bases and 9 bases, with 19 bases remaining between them. Germline loops: CDR1 SGHDT, CDR2 YYEEEE. This CDR3 comprises 15 residues. The CDR3 nucleotides are TGTGCCAGCAGCTACGAAGTTGAGGGACTCGGTGAGCAGTTCTTC. Its translation is CASSYEVEGLGEQFF.

The chain uses TRBV7-8 and TRBJ1-6; D is unclear. The length of the CDR3 is 14 residues. CDR1 and CDR2 from the germline V gene are SGHVS and FQNEAQ. Trimming took 0 bases from V and 10 from J, leaving 10 bases between them. CDR3: CASSLAGFFSPLHF. The CDR3, as DNA: TGTGCCAGCAGCTTAGCAGGGTTCTTCTCACCCCTCCACTTT.

For the CDR3, the DNA is TGCGCCAGCAGCTTGGGACTGACGATGGGGGAGCAGTACTTC. Amino acids: CASSLGLTMGEQYF. This sequence joins TRBV5-1 and TRBJ2-7, with D hard to call. The V and J ends lost 0 bases and 7 bases respectively, with 14 bases between them. Per germline, CDR1 SGHRS and CDR2 YFSETQ. The CDR3 is 14 residues long.

This chain links TRBV10-3 with TRBJ1-1; 7 bases agree with TRBD1. V shed 10 bases and J 2 bases; nucleotides not matched to a gene: 10. The CDR3 sequence is 14 residues long. Germline V CDR1 and CDR2: ENHRY, SYGVKD. The CDR3 DNA sequence: TGTGCCACCATACCAGGGGGGGGTAACACTGAAGCTTTCTTT. Translation: CATIPGGGNTEAFF.

The V gene is TRBV2, the J gene TRBJ1-1; 8 nucleotides line up with TRBD1. The V segment lost 8 bases and the J segment 0 bases; nucleotides outside the gene matches: 5. From germline, CDR1 is SNHLY and CDR2 FYNNEI. This CDR3 has 14 amino acids. Here the CDR3 DNA reads TGTGCCAGCCAAAGGACAGGGATGAACACTGAAGCTTTCTTT. This encodes CASQRTGMNTEAFF. Filled out from reference TRBV2 and TRBJ1-1, the complete variable domain reads EPEVTQTPSHQVTQMGQEVILRCVPISNHLYFYWYRQILGQKVEFLVSFYNNEISEKSEIFDDQFSVERPDGSNFTLKIRSTKLEDSAMYFCASQRTGMNTEAFFGQGTRLTVV.

The chain is built from TRBV25-1 and TRBJ1-5, with D perhaps TRBD1 (5 bases). CDR3 length: 14 amino acids. Trimming stripped 3 bases from V and 3 bases from J, with 9 bases between. Germline V gene lookup returns CDR1 MGHDK and CDR2 SYGVNS. CDR3 sequence reads: CASSDGGTNQPQHF. The DNA for the CDR3 is TGTGCCAGCAGTGACGGGGGTACCAATCAGCCCCAGCATTTT.

This clone was observed a few times. This chain uses TRBV21-1 with TRBJ2-7. TRBV21-1 is a recognized pseudogene. The CDR3 runs to 13 residues. CDR3 residues: CASRSGFHYEQYF. The DNA of the CDR3 is TGTGCCAGCAGAAGTGGGTTCCATTACGAGCAGTACTTC.

In its sample, this clone was seen once. The gene calls are TRBV10-3 and TRBJ2-1; 14 bases agree with TRBD2. Germline loops: CDR1 ENHRY, CDR2 SYGVKD. After removal of 6 bases from V and 2 bases from J, the junction contained 18 bases not matched to a gene. The CDR3 extends over 21 amino acids. The CDR3 bases are TGTGCCATCAGAGGGACGGGATACGGGACTAGCGGGAGATTTACCTACAATGAGCAGTTCTTC. Amino acids: CAIRGTGYGTSGRFTYNEQFF.